This TCR beta chain was sequenced during a study of T cell repertoires in cytomegalovirus infection. Across the study: Signatures in public TCR beta sequences pointed to both CMV infection and matching HLA type.

Points on this clonotype: The antigen remains undetermined.

General study results and limits: The ex vivo response was dominated by HLA-C-restricted CMV-specific TCR beta clonotypes. The cumulative frequency of public TCR beta families distinguished individuals who carried CMV together with the relevant HLA.

CDR1 and CDR2 from the germline V gene are MDHEN and SYDVKM. The CDR3 is 9 residues long. The V and J ends lost 4 bases and 8 bases respectively, with 3 bases between them. Each CDR3 protein is one row after TCRdb ran MiXCR on the reads. The sample lists some 160,000 distinct CDR3 sequences; 15% to 20% were seen once. The TCR comes from a human donor in good health (CMV status not recorded). Some clones in this sample may be carry-over from other donors' samples. The source material was CD8+ T cells from PBMCs. The V gene is TRBV28, the J gene TRBJ2-7; D is undetermined. CDR3 sequence reads: CASSSQQYF. The CDR3 nucleotides are TGTGCCAGCAGTTCGCAGCAGTACTTC.